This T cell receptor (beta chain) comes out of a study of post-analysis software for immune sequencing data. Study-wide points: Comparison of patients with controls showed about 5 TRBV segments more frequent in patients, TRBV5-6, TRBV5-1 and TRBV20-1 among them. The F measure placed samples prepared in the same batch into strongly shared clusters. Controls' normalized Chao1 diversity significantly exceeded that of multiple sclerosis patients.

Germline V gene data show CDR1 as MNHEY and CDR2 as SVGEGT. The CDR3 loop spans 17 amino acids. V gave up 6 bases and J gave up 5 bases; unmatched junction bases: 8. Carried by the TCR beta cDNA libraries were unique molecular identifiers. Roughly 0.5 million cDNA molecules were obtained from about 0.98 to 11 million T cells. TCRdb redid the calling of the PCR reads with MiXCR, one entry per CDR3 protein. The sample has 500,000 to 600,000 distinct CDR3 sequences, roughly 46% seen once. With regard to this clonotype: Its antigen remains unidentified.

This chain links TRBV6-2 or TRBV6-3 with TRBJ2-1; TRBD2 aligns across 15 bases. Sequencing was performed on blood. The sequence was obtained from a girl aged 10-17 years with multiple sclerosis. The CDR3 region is CASSPGLAGGLHNEQFF. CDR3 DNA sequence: TGTGCCAGCAGCCCCGGACTAGCGGGAGGGCTGCACAATGAGCAGTTCTTC.